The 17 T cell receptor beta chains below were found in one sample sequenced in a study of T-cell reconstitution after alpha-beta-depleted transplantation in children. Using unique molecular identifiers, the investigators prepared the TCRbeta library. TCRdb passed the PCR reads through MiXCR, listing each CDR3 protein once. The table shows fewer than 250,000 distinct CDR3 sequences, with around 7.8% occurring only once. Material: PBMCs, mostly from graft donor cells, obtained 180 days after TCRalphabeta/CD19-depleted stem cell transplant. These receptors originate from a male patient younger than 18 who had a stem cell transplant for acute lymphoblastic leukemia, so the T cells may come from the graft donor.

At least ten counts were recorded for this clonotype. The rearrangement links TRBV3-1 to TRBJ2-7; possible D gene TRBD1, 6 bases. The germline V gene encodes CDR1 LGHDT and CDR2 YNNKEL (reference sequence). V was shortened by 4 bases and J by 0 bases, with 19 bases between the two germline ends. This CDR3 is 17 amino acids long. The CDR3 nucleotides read TGTGCCAGCAGCCCTCAGTGGGGGCGCGCCGGCTCCTACGAGCAGTACTTC. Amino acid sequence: CASSPQWGRAGSYEQYF.

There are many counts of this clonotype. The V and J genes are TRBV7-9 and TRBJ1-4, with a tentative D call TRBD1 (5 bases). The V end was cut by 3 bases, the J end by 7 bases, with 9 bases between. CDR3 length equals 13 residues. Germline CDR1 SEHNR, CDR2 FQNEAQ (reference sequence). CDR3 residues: CASSFPGPEKLFF. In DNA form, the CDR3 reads TGTGCCAGCAGCTTCCCGGGGCCTGAAAAACTGTTTTTT.

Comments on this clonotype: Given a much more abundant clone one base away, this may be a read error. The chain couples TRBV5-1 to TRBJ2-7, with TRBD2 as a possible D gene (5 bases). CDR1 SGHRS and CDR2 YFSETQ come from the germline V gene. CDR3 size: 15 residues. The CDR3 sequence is CASRSRPGGSYEQHF. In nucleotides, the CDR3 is TGCGCCAGCAGGTCACGCCCCGGCGGGTCCTACGAGCAGCACTTC.

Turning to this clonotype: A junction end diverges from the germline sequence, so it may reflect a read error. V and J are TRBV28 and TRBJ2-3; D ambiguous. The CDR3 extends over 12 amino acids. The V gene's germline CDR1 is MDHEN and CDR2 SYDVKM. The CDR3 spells CANSPGTDTQYF. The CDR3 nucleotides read TGTGCCAACAGTCCCGGCACAGATACGCAGTATTTT.

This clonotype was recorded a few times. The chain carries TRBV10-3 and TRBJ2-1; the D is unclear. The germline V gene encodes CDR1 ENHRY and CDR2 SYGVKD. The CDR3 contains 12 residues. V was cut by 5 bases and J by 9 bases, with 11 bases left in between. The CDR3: CAISLIESEQFF. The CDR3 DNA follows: TGTGCCATCAGTTTAATAGAATCTGAGCAGTTCTTC.

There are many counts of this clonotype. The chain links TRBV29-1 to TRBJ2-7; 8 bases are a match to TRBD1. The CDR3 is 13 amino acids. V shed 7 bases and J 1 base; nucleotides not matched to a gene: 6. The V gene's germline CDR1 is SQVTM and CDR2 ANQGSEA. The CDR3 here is CSAEGQGSYEQYF. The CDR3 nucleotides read TGCAGCGCGGAAGGACAGGGATCCTACGAGCAGTACTTC.

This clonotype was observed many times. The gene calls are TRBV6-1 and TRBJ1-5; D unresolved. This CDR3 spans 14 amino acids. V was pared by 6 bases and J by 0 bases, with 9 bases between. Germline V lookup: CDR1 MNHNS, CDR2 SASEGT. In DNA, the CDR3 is TGTGCCAGCAGGGAGAGATCTAGCAATCAGCCCCAGCATTTT. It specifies CASRERSSNQPQHF.

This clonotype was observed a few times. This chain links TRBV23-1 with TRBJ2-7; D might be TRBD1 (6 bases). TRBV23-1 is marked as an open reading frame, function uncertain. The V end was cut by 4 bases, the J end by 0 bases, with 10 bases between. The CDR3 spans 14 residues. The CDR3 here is CASSRAGVSYEQYF. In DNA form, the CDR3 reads TGCGCCAGCAGTCGGGCAGGGGTCTCCTACGAGCAGTACTTC.

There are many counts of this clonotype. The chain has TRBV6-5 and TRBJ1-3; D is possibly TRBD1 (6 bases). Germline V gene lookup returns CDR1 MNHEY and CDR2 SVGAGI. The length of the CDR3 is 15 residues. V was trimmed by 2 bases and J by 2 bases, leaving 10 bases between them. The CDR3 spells CASSYRQVPGNTIYF. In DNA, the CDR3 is TGTGCCAGCAGTTACCGACAGGTTCCTGGAAACACCATATATTTT.

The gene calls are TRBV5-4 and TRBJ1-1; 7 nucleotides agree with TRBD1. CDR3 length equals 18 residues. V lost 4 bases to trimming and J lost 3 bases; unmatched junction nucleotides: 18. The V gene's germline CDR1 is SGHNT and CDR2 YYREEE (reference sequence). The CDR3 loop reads CASSGRVGRGPADTEAFF. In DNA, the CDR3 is TGTGCCAGCAGCGGGAGGGTGGGAAGGGGGCCGGCGGACACTGAAGCTTTCTTT.

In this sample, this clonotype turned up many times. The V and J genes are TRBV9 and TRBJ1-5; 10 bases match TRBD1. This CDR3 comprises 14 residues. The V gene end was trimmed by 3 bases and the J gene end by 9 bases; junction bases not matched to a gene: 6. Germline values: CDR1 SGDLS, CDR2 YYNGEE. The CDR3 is CASSEGTGERPQHF. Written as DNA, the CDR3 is TGTGCCAGCAGCGAGGGGACAGGGGAGAGGCCCCAGCATTTT.

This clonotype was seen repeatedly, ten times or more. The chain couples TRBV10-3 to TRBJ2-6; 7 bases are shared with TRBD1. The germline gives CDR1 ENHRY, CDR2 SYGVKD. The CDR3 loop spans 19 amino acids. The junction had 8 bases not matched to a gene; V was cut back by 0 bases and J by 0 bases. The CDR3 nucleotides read TGTGCCATCAGTGAGTCGAAGGGACAGACCTTCTCTGGGGCCAACGTCCTGACTTTC. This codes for CAISESKGQTFSGANVLTF.

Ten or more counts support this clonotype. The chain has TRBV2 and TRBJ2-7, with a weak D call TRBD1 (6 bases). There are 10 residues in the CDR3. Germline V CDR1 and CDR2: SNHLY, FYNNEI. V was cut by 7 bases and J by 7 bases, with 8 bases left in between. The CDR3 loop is CASKGVEQYF. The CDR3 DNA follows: TGTGCCAGCAAGGGGGTGGAGCAGTACTTC.

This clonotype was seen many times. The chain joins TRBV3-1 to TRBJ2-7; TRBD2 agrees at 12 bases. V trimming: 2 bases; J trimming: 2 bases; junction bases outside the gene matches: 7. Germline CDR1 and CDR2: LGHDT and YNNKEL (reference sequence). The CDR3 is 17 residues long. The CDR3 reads CASSQLGTSGPPYEQYF. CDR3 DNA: TGTGCCAGCAGCCAATTAGGGACTAGCGGGCCTCCCTACGAGCAGTACTTC.

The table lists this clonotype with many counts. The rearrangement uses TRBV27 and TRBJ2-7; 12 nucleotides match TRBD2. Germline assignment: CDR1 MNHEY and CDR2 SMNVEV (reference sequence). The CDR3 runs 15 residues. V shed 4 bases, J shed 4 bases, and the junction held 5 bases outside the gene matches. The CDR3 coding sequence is TGTGCCAGCAGTTCCCGGACTAGCGGGAAGTACGAGCAGTACTTC. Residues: CASSSRTSGKYEQYF.

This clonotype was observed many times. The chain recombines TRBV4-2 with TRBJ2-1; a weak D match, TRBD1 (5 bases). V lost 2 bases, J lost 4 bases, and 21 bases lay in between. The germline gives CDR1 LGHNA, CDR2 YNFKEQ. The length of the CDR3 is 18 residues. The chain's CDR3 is CASSQTWGRGAGYNEQFF. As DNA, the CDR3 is TGTGCCAGCAGCCAAACCTGGGGTAGGGGCGCCGGTTACAATGAGCAGTTCTTC.

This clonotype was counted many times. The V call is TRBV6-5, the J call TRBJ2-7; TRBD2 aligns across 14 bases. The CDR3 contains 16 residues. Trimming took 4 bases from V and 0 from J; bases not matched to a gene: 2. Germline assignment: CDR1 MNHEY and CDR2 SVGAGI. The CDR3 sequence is CASSWGTSGSSYEQYF. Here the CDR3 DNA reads TGTGCCAGCAGTTGGGGGACTAGCGGGAGCTCCTACGAGCAGTACTTC.